One and the same sample provided the 8 T cell receptor beta chains below, sequenced in a study of OX40 agonist ivuxolimab in advanced cancers. The library was made by the immunoSEQ multiplex PCR assay. The table was pulled from immuneACCESS by TCRdb, which kept in-frame rearrangements only. Such tables lose some clones; where checked, under half of the loss comes from unresolved V genes, and the rest has no known cause. The sample data list 30,000 to 40,000 clones, and more than 60% of these were observed just once. About 14% of the sample is held by the ten biggest clonotypes. Sequenced material: CD4+ or CD8+ T cells sorted from blood, taken in a trial of the OX40 agonist ivuxolimab. The receptors were gathered from an adult with an advanced solid tumor such as melanoma, head and neck, liver or kidney cancer.

The chain is built from TRBV5-1 and TRBJ2-2; D uncertain. The germline V gene encodes CDR1 SGHRS and CDR2 YFSETQ. The ends were cut back, 7 bases at V and 1 base at J, with 17 bases in the middle. The CDR3 contains 16 residues. The CDR3 region is CASVMDGRLNTGELFF. The CDR3 bases are TGCGCCAGCGTCATGGATGGCAGATTGAACACCGGGGAGCTGTTTTTT.

The chain has TRBV15 and TRBJ2-5; perhaps TRBD2 as D (7 bases). Germline V lookup: CDR1 LNHNV, CDR2 YYDKDF (reference sequence). The CDR3 has 15 residues. Trimming left V 5 bases short and J 1 base short, with 14 bases between. This CDR3 reads CATSGRGAPQETQYF. DNA for the CDR3: TGTGCCACCAGCGGGAGGGGGGCCCCCCAAGAGACCCAGTACTTC.

This sequence joins TRBV5-1 and TRBJ2-1, with 7 nucleotides matching TRBD2. CDR1 is SGHRS, CDR2 YFSETQ, per germline. Unmatched junction bases numbered 24, after V lost 7 bases and J lost 2 bases. The CDR3 covers 20 residues. The CDR3 loop reads CASHRLPYYGGSFPYNEQFF. The CDR3 bases are TGCGCCAGCCACCGACTTCCTTATTATGGCGGGAGCTTTCCCTACAATGAGCAGTTCTTC.

Only a few counts were recorded for this clone. This rearrangement joins TRBV18 to TRBJ2-2; D gene uncertain. The V end was cut by 1 base, the J end by 2 bases, with 5 bases between. Germline loops: CDR1 KGHSH, CDR2 LQKENI. The CDR3 totals 14 residues. CDR3 sequence (DNA): TGTGCCAGCTCACCACGGCTAAACACCGGGGAGCTGTTTTTT. Residues: CASSPRLNTGELFF.

The chain employs TRBV13 and TRBJ2-5; 13 bases are shared with TRBD2. After removal of 0 bases from V and 1 base from J, the junction contained 2 bases not matched to a gene. This CDR3 contains 17 residues. Germline V gene lookup returns CDR1 PRHDT and CDR2 FYEKMQ (reference sequence). CDR3 amino acids: CASSLGTSGGFQETQYF. The CDR3 DNA is TGTGCCAGCAGCTTAGGGACTAGCGGGGGGTTCCAAGAGACCCAGTACTTC.

The chain is built from TRBV5-6 and TRBJ2-7, with 8 nucleotides matching TRBD1. The CDR3 is made up of 13 amino acids. The germline V gene encodes CDR1 SGHDT and CDR2 YYEEEE. V shed 7 bases, J shed 3 bases, and the junction held 6 bases outside the gene matches. This chain's CDR3 is CASGGQGDYEQYF. The CDR3 DNA reads TGTGCCAGCGGAGGACAGGGAGACTACGAGCAGTACTTC.

The count of this clone is one. The rearrangement uses TRBV11-2 and TRBJ1-2; possibly TRBD1 for D (5 bases). This CDR3 contains 16 residues. The germline V gene encodes CDR1 SGHAT and CDR2 FQNNGV. The ends were cut back, 0 bases at V and 7 bases at J, with 18 bases in the middle. The CDR3 DNA reads as TGTGCCAGCAGCTTAGATGGGGGAGGGCGGGTCGGTGGCTACACCTTC. Protein sequence: CASSLDGGGRVGGYTF.

Worth noting for this clone: The junction does not match germline at one end; this may be a read error. This sequence joins TRBV28 and TRBJ1-1; 10 bases map to TRBD1. The CDR3 runs 14 residues. The germline V gene has CDR1 MDHEN and CDR2 SYDVKM. This chain's CDR3 is CAGRTGGKNTEAFF. The CDR3 DNA follows: TGTGCCGGCAGGACAGGGGGTAAGAACACTGAAGCTTTCTTT.